This T cell receptor (beta chain) comes out of a study of blood T cell repertoires in COVID-19. Whole-study context: The samples span acute and convalescent COVID-19 from the United States, Italy and Spain. In each case, the material was cDNA or gDNA derived from T cells, B-cell-depleted T cells, or PBMCs.

Authors' processing steps: It was from reference gene primer amplification that nucleated cell counts were estimated. Here immunoSEQ multiplex PCR was the method, and the copy in TCRdb shows in-frame clones only, minus some. V and J calls and clone size are those listed in that table; D and trimming were worked out from the DNA. This table has under 250,000 clones, about nine tenths appearing once. The V gene end was trimmed by 0 bases and the J gene end by 3 bases; junction bases not matched to a gene: 9. This CDR3 region has 17 residues. The germline gives CDR1 SGHRS, CDR2 YFSETQ. This TCR was recovered from a man in his 60s who had recovered from COVID-19. The sequenced sample was peripheral blood. The genes are TRBV5-1 and TRBJ2-5; TRBD2 matches at 9 bases. The CDR3 region is CASSLGPSGVVEETQYF. The CDR3 DNA follows: TGCGCCAGCAGCTTGGGCCCTAGCGGGGTGGTAGAAGAGACCCAGTACTTC. Based on the CDR3 plus reference TRBV5-1 and TRBJ2-5, the full variable domain is KAGVTQTPRYLIKTRGQQVTLSCSPISGHRSVSWYQQTPGQGLQFLFEYFSETQRNKGNFPGRFSGRQFSNSRSEMNVSTLELGDSALYLCASSLGPSGVVEETQYFGPGTRLLVL.